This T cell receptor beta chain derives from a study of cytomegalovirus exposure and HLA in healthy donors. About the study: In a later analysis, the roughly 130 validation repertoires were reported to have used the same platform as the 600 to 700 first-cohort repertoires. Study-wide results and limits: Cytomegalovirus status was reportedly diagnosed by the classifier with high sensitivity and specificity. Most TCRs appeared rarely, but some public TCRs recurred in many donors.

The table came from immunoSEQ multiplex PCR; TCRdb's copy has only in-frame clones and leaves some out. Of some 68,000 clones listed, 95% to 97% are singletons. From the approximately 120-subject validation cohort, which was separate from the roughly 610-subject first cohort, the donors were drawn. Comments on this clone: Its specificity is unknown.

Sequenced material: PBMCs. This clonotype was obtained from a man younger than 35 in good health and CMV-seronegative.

Here the CDR3 DNA reads TGTGCCAGCAAGTTGGAGGCTTTCTTT. Translated: CASKLEAFF. The chain recombines TRBV2 with TRBJ1-1; D is ambiguous. This CDR3 has 9 amino acids. Germline assignment: CDR1 SNHLY and CDR2 FYNNEI. Trimming stripped 7 bases from V and 11 bases from J, with 8 bases between.